This TCR beta chain originates from a study of blood T cell repertoires in COVID-19. Study-wide context: COVID-19 samples, acute and convalescent, were from the United States, Italy and Spain. PBMCs, B-cell-depleted T cells, or T cells were the source of the cDNA or gDNA that made up the material.

In the original analysis: Cell counts per sample came from amplifying reference gene primers. Some clones are missing from TCRdb's copy, which holds only in-frame ones; the method was immunoSEQ multiplex PCR. The DNA was the basis for D and trimming; V, J and clone size are from that table. Of some 290,000 clones listed, 70% to 90% were seen once; the top ten hold around 3.6%. The germline V gene encodes CDR1 SGHRS and CDR2 YFSETQ. The trim removed 0 bases at V and 2 bases at J, leaving 4 bases unmatched. CDR3 length: 17 amino acids. The sample taken for sequencing was peripheral blood. This receptor was identified in a young man with active or convalescent COVID-19. The chain couples TRBV5-1 to TRBJ2-6, with 8 bases lining up with TRBD1. The CDR3 protein is CASSLAGQDPGANVLTF. In DNA, the CDR3 is TGCGCCAGCAGCTTGGCGGGACAGGATCCTGGGGCCAACGTCCTGACTTTC. The full variable domain, rest sourced from reference TRBV5-1 and TRBJ2-6, is KAGVTQTPRYLIKTRGQQVTLSCSPISGHRSVSWYQQTPGQGLQFLFEYFSETQRNKGNFPGRFSGRQFSNSRSEMNVSTLELGDSALYLCASSLAGQDPGANVLTFGAGSRLTVL.